The next 32 T cell receptor beta chains were all read from a single sample in a study of T cells after posttransplantation cyclophosphamide. Control samples came 1 year after myeloablative marrow transplants with methotrexate plus calcineurin inhibitor. Clones were sequenced by immunoSEQ multiplex PCR, and TCRdb holds only the in-frame ones, with some missing. The sample lists around 15,000 clones, about four fifths occurring once. Specimen: PBMCs, collected 441 days after allogeneic stem cell transplant with calcineurin inhibitor and methotrexate. These TCRs come from a male patient between 25 and 39 years old who received an allogeneic stem cell transplant from an unrelated donor, was CMV-positive, and had acute and chronic GVHD. The graft donor may account for some of the T cells.

The chain couples TRBV6-5 to TRBJ2-7; 7 bases fit TRBD1. In germline, CDR1 is MNHEY, CDR2 SVGAGI. The junction had 6 bases not matched to a gene; V was cut back by 4 bases and J by 0 bases. This CDR3 spans 15 amino acids. The CDR3, as DNA: TGTGCCAGCAGTTCCCCGGGACAGACCTCCTACGAGCAGTACTTC. Translation: CASSSPGQTSYEQYF.

This clone is a singleton in its sample. J is TRBJ2-1 and V is TRBV9; 11 nucleotides match TRBD2. The germline CDR1 and CDR2 sequences are SGDLS and YYNGEE. With 4 bases clipped from V and 5 bases from J, the junction kept 11 bases outside the gene matches. The CDR3 runs to 17 residues. The CDR3 loop reads CASSFWPTSGADNEQFF. CDR3 sequence (DNA): TGTGCCAGCAGCTTTTGGCCGACTAGCGGGGCCGACAATGAGCAGTTCTTC.

This chain links TRBV4-3 with TRBJ2-7, with 9 nucleotides matching TRBD1. Germline CDR1 LGHNA, CDR2 YSLEER. This CDR3 is 16 amino acids long. With 0 bases clipped from V and 4 bases from J, the junction kept 7 bases outside the gene matches. CDR3 nucleotides: TGCGCCAGCAGCCAAGACCCGGGACAGGGTGGTTACGAGCAGTACTTC. This encodes CASSQDPGQGGYEQYF.

In this sample, this clone turned up once. The chain recombines TRBV4-3 with TRBJ1-2, with 10 bases lining up with TRBD1. This CDR3 comprises 17 residues. CDR1 is LGHNA, CDR2 YSLEER, per germline. The junction had 13 bases not matched to a gene; V was cut back by 2 bases and J by 7 bases. The CDR3 sequence is CASSQLPGQGFMVGYTF. CDR3 bases: TGCGCCAGCAGCCAACTGCCGGGACAGGGGTTCATGGTTGGCTACACCTTC.

Points on this clone: Other DNA sequences within the sample encode an identical CDR3. The chain is built from TRBV7-8 and TRBJ1-1; D ambiguous. V was trimmed by 6 bases and J by 11 bases, leaving 19 bases between them. The germline gives CDR1 SGHVS, CDR2 FQNEAQ. The CDR3 sequence is 13 residues long. The CDR3 loop reads CASSFREAGSAFF. In DNA, the CDR3 is TGTGCCAGCAGTTTTAGGGAGGCGGGTTCGGCTTTCTTT.

The V gene is TRBV10-3, the J gene TRBJ2-1, with TRBD2 matching 9 bases. The V gene end was trimmed by 0 bases and the J gene end by 1 base; junction bases not matched to a gene: 7. In germline, CDR1 is ENHRY, CDR2 SYGVKD. This CDR3 is 18 amino acids long. CDR3: CAISESRLAGKSYNEQFF. As DNA, the CDR3 is TGTGCCATCAGTGAGTCCCGGCTAGCGGGGAAATCCTACAATGAGCAGTTCTTC.

V is TRBV21-1 and J is TRBJ2-2; no DNA check was done on the table's D call, TRBD2. TRBV21-1 is labeled a pseudogene. CDR3 length: 14 residues. This chain's CDR3 is CASSKAGGTGELFF. The CDR3 DNA reads as TGTGCCAGCAGCAAAGCGGGGGGCACCGGGGAGCTGTTTTTT.

This chain joins TRBV27 and TRBJ2-7; TRBD1 is a possible D gene (6 bases). Germline loops: CDR1 MNHEY, CDR2 SMNVEV (reference sequence). This CDR3 region has 12 residues. Trimming shortened V by 2 bases and J by 6 bases, and 8 bases separated the two germline ends. The CDR3 region is CASSLAGAEQYF. The CDR3 DNA reads as TGTGCCAGCAGTTTAGCAGGGGCCGAGCAGTACTTC.

The gene calls are TRBV10-3 and TRBJ2-1; D is possibly TRBD2 (6 bases). The germline CDR1 and CDR2 sequences are ENHRY and SYGVKD. V shed 6 bases and J shed 4 bases, with 13 bases lying between them. This CDR3 is built from 14 residues. Here the CDR3 DNA reads TGTGCCATCAGCGGAGGGACGGTGTACAATGAGCAGTTCTTC. Amino acid sequence: CAISGGTVYNEQFF.

The chain couples TRBV9 to TRBJ1-2; D might be TRBD1 (6 bases). The CDR3 is made up of 14 amino acids. Trimming cost V 6 bases and J 4 bases, with 16 bases left between them. Per the germline V gene, CDR1 is SGDLS and CDR2 is YYNGEE. As DNA, the CDR3 is TGTGCCAGCAACTCCGCGGGGGCTGCCTATGGCTACACCTTC. Its protein is CASNSAGAAYGYTF.

The rearrangement links TRBV7-8 to TRBJ1-1; 8 nucleotides agree with TRBD1. CDR1 SGHVS and CDR2 FQNEAQ come from the germline V gene. The length of the CDR3 is 17 residues. Germline trimming cut 5 bases from V and 2 bases from J; bases unmatched to any gene: 13. CDR3 residues: CASSAPGTGFHNTEAFF. The CDR3 DNA reads TGTGCCAGCAGCGCCCCAGGGACAGGTTTTCATAACACTGAAGCTTTCTTT.

This chain connects TRBV7-8 to TRBJ2-1, with TRBD1 as a possible D gene (6 bases). Per the germline V gene, CDR1 is SGHVS and CDR2 is FQNEAQ. The CDR3 is 14 amino acids. V was clipped by 4 bases and J by 9 bases, with 16 bases between them. The CDR3 region is CASSSTGAGSEQFF. For the CDR3, the DNA is TGTGCCAGCAGCTCGACAGGAGCAGGCAGTGAGCAGTTCTTC.

The chain uses TRBV9 and TRBJ2-2; TRBD1 is a possible D gene (6 bases). The CDR3 runs 15 residues. Trimming removed 0 bases from V and 5 bases from J, with 11 bases in between. From germline, CDR1 is SGDLS and CDR2 YYNGEE. CDR3 loop: CASSVEVRGTGELFF. The CDR3 DNA follows: TGTGCCAGCAGCGTAGAAGTGAGGGGGACCGGGGAGCTGTTTTTT.

This clone has more than one count but fewer than ten. The V call is TRBV19, the J call TRBJ1-6, with a tentative D call TRBD1 (5 bases). The V gene lost 5 bases and the J gene lost 4 bases, with 9 bases spanning the gap. The CDR3 extends over 14 amino acids. The germline gives CDR1 LNHDA, CDR2 SQIVND (reference sequence). CDR3 in DNA: TGTGCCAGTAGTTCGACAGTATATAATTCACCCCTCCACTTT. It yields the protein CASSSTVYNSPLHF.

V usage is TRBV7-9 and J usage is TRBJ2-1; possible D gene TRBD2, 7 bases. Germline CDR1 and CDR2: SEHNR and FQNEAQ (reference sequence). The V gene lost 5 bases and the J gene lost 4 bases, with 18 bases spanning the gap. The CDR3 length is 16 residues. The CDR3 bases are TGTGCCAGCAGCGGGGGCCTAGCGGTACCGTACAATGAGCAGTTCTTC. Translated, it gives CASSGGLAVPYNEQFF.

In this sample, this clone turned up a few times. J is TRBJ1-4 and V is TRBV2; D is undetermined. In germline, CDR1 is SNHLY, CDR2 FYNNEI. V was pared by 6 bases and J by 4 bases, with 15 bases between. The CDR3 length is 15 residues. CDR3 residues: CASSLAGGGNEKLFF. DNA of the CDR3: TGTGCCAGCAGCTTGGCGGGAGGAGGTAATGAAAAACTGTTTTTT.

This clone showed up just once. The V gene is TRBV28, the J gene TRBJ2-5; D not certain. CDR1 is MDHEN, CDR2 SYDVKM, per germline. V lost 5 bases and J lost 5, with 12 bases in between. The CDR3 consists of 13 residues. CDR3 sequence: CASSRHSRETQYF. Here the CDR3 DNA reads TGTGCCAGCAGTCGACACAGTAGGGAGACCCAGTACTTC.

The CDR3 bases are TGCAGCGTTCCCGGGACAGGGGCCTATGGCTACACCTTC. Translated: CSVPGTGAYGYTF. The chain carries TRBV29-1 and TRBJ1-2; 10 bases align to TRBD1. The CDR3 length is 13 residues. Germline V lookup: CDR1 SQVTM, CDR2 ANQGSEA. V shed 5 bases, J shed 4 bases, and the junction held 4 bases outside the gene matches.

The chain joins TRBV4-1 to TRBJ1-5, with 7 bases matching TRBD1. Germline V gene lookup returns CDR1 MGHRA and CDR2 YSYEKL. This CDR3 region has 18 residues. V dropped 1 base and J dropped 0; count of bases not matched to a gene: 9. CDR3 nucleotide sequence: TGCGCCAGCAGCCAAGTAGGGACAGTCAGATATAGCAATCAGCCCCAGCATTTT. Translation gives CASSQVGTVRYSNQPQHF.

The chain has TRBV5-6 and TRBJ2-7; TRBD2 agrees at 8 bases. Losses at the gene ends were 4 bases for V and 3 bases for J; bases not matched to a gene: 6. The CDR3 covers 14 residues. Germline values: CDR1 SGHDT, CDR2 YYEEEE. Here the CDR3 DNA reads TGTGCCAGCAGCCCCCAAAGCGGGGGCTACGAGCAGTACTTC. Translation: CASSPQSGGYEQYF.

V gene TRBV4-2 combines with J gene TRBJ2-5; 12 bases agree with TRBD1. V gave up 0 bases and J gave up 4 bases; unmatched junction bases: 6. Germline V gene data show CDR1 as LGHNA and CDR2 as YNFKEQ. The CDR3 is made up of 17 amino acids. CDR3 amino acids: CASSQEGQGASRETQYF. The CDR3 DNA is TGTGCCAGCAGCCAAGAGGGACAGGGGGCGTCCAGAGAGACCCAGTACTTC.

V gene TRBV23-1 combines with J gene TRBJ2-7, with 9 nucleotides matching TRBD2. TRBV23-1 has ORF status, its function being uncertain. The CDR3 sequence is 16 residues long. V lost 0 bases to trimming and J lost 2 bases; unmatched junction nucleotides: 5. The CDR3, as DNA: TGCGCCAGCAGTCAATCCGCGGGGGGGGGAACCTACGAGCAGTACTTC. This codes for CASSQSAGGGTYEQYF.

This CDR3 reads CASSLAHEQYF. The CDR3 DNA reads as TGTGCCAGCAGCTTGGCACACGAGCAGTACTTC. The chain recombines TRBV7-8 with TRBJ2-7, with unresolved D. The CDR3 consists of 11 residues. Germline CDR1 SGHVS, CDR2 FQNEAQ. The ends were cut back, 3 bases at V and 5 bases at J, with 5 bases in the middle.

The chain couples TRBV28 to TRBJ2-7; D call uncertain. CDR1 is MDHEN, CDR2 SYDVKM, per germline. The V end lost 5 bases, the J end lost 1 base, and 6 bases lay between the germline ends. The CDR3 covers 12 residues. CDR3: CASSPLSYEQYF. The CDR3 region has the DNA TGTGCCAGCAGTCCCCTGTCCTACGAGCAGTACTTC.

This chain links TRBV5-1 with TRBJ2-3; 8 bases are shared with TRBD1. CDR3 length: 17 residues. Germline assignment: CDR1 SGHRS and CDR2 YFSETQ. V lost 0 bases to trimming and J lost 0 bases; unmatched junction nucleotides: 6. This chain's CDR3 is CASSLAQTGASTDTQYF. In DNA form, the CDR3 reads TGCGCCAGCAGCTTGGCTCAGACAGGGGCGAGCACAGATACGCAGTATTTT.

This chain joins TRBV7-2 and TRBJ2-5; D is possibly TRBD1 (5 bases). The last part of the DNA fits TRBJ2-7 better; the J call may be wrong. The length of the CDR3 is 14 residues. Germline-derived CDR1 and CDR2 are SGHTA and FQGNSA. The CDR3 spells CASSLGAQGYEQYF. CDR3 sequence (DNA): TGTGCCAGCAGCTTAGGTGCGCAGGGTTACGAGCAGTACTTC.

V and J are TRBV7-2 and TRBJ1-1, with 11 bases matching TRBD1. In germline, CDR1 is SGHTA, CDR2 FQGNSA. CDR3 length: 18 amino acids. V trimming: 5 bases; J trimming: 5 bases; junction bases outside the gene matches: 16. The CDR3 DNA follows: TGTGCCAGCAGCCCTGTCGGGACAGGGGGTGTCCTTAAAACTGAAGCTTTCTTT. It codes for CASSPVGTGGVLKTEAFF.

As concerns this clone: Other DNA sequences from this sample encode an identical CDR3 as well. This chain's CDR3 is CASGGGQSSSPLHF. In DNA, the CDR3 is TGTGCCAGCGGTGGGGGACAGTCGTCTTCCCCCCTCCACTTT. V is TRBV6-5 and J is TRBJ1-6, with TRBD1 matching 7 bases. J gave up 13 bases and V 8 bases, and 14 bases lay outside the gene matches. The length of the CDR3 is 14 residues. The germline V gene has CDR1 MNHEY and CDR2 SVGAGI.

The CDR3 coding sequence is TGTGCCAGCAGCTGGGCAGGGGACACCGGGGAGCTGTTTTTT. It encodes CASSWAGDTGELFF. This chain connects TRBV5-4 to TRBJ2-2; D is perhaps TRBD1 (6 bases). This CDR3 contains 14 residues. The germline V gene encodes CDR1 SGHNT and CDR2 YYREEE (reference sequence). Trimming stripped 3 bases from V and 3 bases from J, with 9 bases between. The full variable domain, with the rest looked up from reference TRBV5-4 and TRBJ2-2, is ETGVTQSPTHLIKTRGQQVTLRCSSQSGHNTVSWYQQALGQGPQFIFQYYREEENGRGNFPPRFSGLQFPNYSSELNVNALELDDSALYLCASSWAGDTGELFFGEGSRLTVL.

V and J are TRBV28 and TRBJ2-3; TRBD1 aligns across 8 bases. The CDR3 runs to 16 residues. V was clipped by 7 bases and J by 5 bases; unmatched bases: 14. Germline V gives CDR1 MDHEN, CDR2 SYDVKM. This CDR3 is CASNPPGGGLIDTQYF. The DNA for the CDR3 is TGTGCCAGCAACCCCCCAGGGGGCGGTTTAATAGATACGCAGTATTTT.

The chain joins TRBV7-9 to TRBJ2-1; no firm D call. The V end lost 6 bases, the J end lost 9 bases, and 12 bases lay between the germline ends. The CDR3 length is 12 residues. Looked up from germline, CDR1 is SEHNR and CDR2 is FQNEAQ (reference sequence). CDR3 sequence: CASSPGGLEQFF. The CDR3 DNA is TGTGCCAGCAGTCCCGGTGGGCTTGAGCAGTTCTTC. Variable domain in full (rest from reference TRBV7-9 and TRBJ2-1): DTGVSQNPRHKITKRGQNVTFRCDPISEHNRLYWYRQTLGQGPEFLTYFQNEAQLEKSRLLSDRFSAERPKGSFSTLEIQRTEQGDSAMYLCASSPGGLEQFFGPGTRLTVL.

The chain employs TRBV6-5 and TRBJ2-5; D may be TRBD2 (5 bases). This CDR3 spans 14 amino acids. Germline CDR1 is MNHEY and CDR2 is SVGAGI. The V gene lost 4 bases and the J gene lost 5 bases, with 14 bases spanning the gap. CDR3 loop: CASSLDWRRETQYF. CDR3 in DNA: TGTGCCAGCAGTTTGGACTGGCGTAGGGAGACCCAGTACTTC.